A single T cell receptor beta chain is shown here with its context. The data belong to a study of blood T cell repertoires in COVID-19. Study background: COVID-19 samples, acute and convalescent, were from the United States, Italy and Spain. From T cells, B-cell-depleted T cells, or PBMCs came the material, which was cDNA or gDNA.

Authors' data handling: Estimation of nucleated cell counts relied on the amplification of reference gene primers. Measured with immunoSEQ multiplex PCR; TCRdb has only the in-frame clones, and not every one. Clone size and the V and J calls come from that table; the DNA yielded D and trimming. The sample includes 250,000 or so clones, around 83% of them seen just once. This CDR3 is 17 amino acids long. Germline CDR1 SGHRS, CDR2 YFSETQ. The trim removed 5 bases at V and 9 bases at J, leaving 17 bases unmatched. The sample consisted of peripheral blood. This sequence joins TRBV5-1 and TRBJ2-1, with 10 bases matching TRBD2. This TCR came from a man aged 40-50 years who had recovered from COVID-19. CDR3 amino acids: CASSRRSGLAGGREQFF. CDR3 in DNA: TGCGCCAGCAGTCGGCGCTCCGGCTTAGCGGGGGGCCGTGAGCAGTTCTTC.